This T cell receptor beta chain was sequenced for a study of blood T cell repertoires in COVID-19. This clone appeared a few times. In the source study's methods: Estimation of nucleated cell counts was performed using reference gene primer amplification. Repertoires were generated with immunoSEQ multiplex PCR, while TCRdb's copy carries only in-frame clones and drops some. V and J calls and clone size are those listed in that table; D and trimming were worked out from the DNA. The sample comprises 140,000 to 150,000 clones, under 90% of which are singletons, and about two fifths rests with the top ten. Trimming took 3 bases from V and 8 from J, leaving 11 bases between them. This CDR3 comprises 12 residues. CDR1 and CDR2 (germline): SGHNT, YYREEE (reference sequence).

This chain connects TRBV5-4 to TRBJ1-2, with D perhaps matching TRBD1 (5 bases). What was sequenced was peripheral blood. The receptor was derived from a human donor in a cohort sampled during active COVID-19. The CDR3 is CASSSGRGGYTF. In DNA form, the CDR3 reads TGTGCCAGCAGCTCAGGGAGGGGAGGCTACACCTTC. The full variable domain, rest sourced from reference TRBV5-4 and TRBJ1-2, is ETGVTQSPTHLIKTRGQQVTLRCSSQSGHNTVSWYQQALGQGPQFIFQYYREEENGRGNFPPRFSGLQFPNYSSELNVNALELDDSALYLCASSSGRGGYTFGSGTRLTVV.